These 5 T cell receptor beta chains were all obtained from the same sample, sequenced in a study of blood T cell repertoires in COVID-19. Sequenced by immunoSEQ multiplex PCR; TCRdb stores in-frame clones only, minus some. The table has about 210,000 clones, 70% to 90% seen once; the top ten hold 9.5% to 15%. Sequencing was done on a sample of peripheral blood. These receptors were obtained from a human donor in a cohort sampled during active COVID-19.

V gene TRBV5-4 combines with J gene TRBJ2-4; 10 nucleotides align to TRBD1. Germline V gives CDR1 SGHNT, CDR2 YYREEE (reference sequence). This CDR3 has 15 residues. With V trimmed by 3 bases and J by 8 bases, 8 bases remained unmatched. CDR3 residues: CASSSAGTGVHIQYF. CDR3 DNA sequence: TGTGCCAGCAGCTCAGCCGGGACAGGGGTACACATTCAGTACTTC. The whole variable domain, filled in from reference TRBV5-4 and TRBJ2-4, reads ETGVTQSPTHLIKTRGQQVTLRCSSQSGHNTVSWYQQALGQGPQFIFQYYREEENGRGNFPPRFSGLQFPNYSSELNVNALELDDSALYLCASSSAGTGVHIQYFGAGTRLSVL.

The CDR3 reads CASSGTGGWTEAFF. As DNA, the CDR3 is TGTGCCAGCAGTGGTACAGGGGGATGGACTGAAGCTTTCTTT. The rearrangement joins TRBV2 to TRBJ1-1; 8 positions match TRBD1. This CDR3 spans 14 amino acids. V lost 4 bases to trimming and J lost 5 bases; unmatched junction nucleotides: 6. CDR1 is SNHLY and CDR2 is FYNNEI in the germline V gene.

This chain connects TRBV5-1 to TRBJ2-7; TRBD2 might be the D (5 bases). CDR1 is SGHRS and CDR2 is YFSETQ in the germline V gene. V was clipped by 1 base and J by 6 bases, with 17 bases between them. There are 15 residues in the CDR3. The DNA for the CDR3 is TGCGCCAGCAGCTTGTCCAGCCCGACGGCGGGCGAGCAGTACTTC. It yields the protein CASSLSSPTAGEQYF.

V is TRBV5-5 and J is TRBJ1-5; 8 bases agree with TRBD1. From germline, CDR1 is SGHKS and CDR2 YYEKEE (reference sequence). The CDR3 runs 14 residues. V dropped 3 bases and J dropped 7; count of bases not matched to a gene: 6. The CDR3 region has the DNA TGTGCCAGCAGCTCACTGACAGGGGAACAGCCCCAGCATTTT. Protein sequence: CASSSLTGEQPQHF.

This clone came up a few times. CDR3 coding DNA: TGTGCCAGCAGCTTCAGGGGGACAACAATCTACGAGCAGTACTTC. Translation gives CASSFRGTTIYEQYF. This chain uses TRBV7-9 with TRBJ2-7; 7 positions match TRBD1. V dropped 3 bases and J dropped 3; count of bases not matched to a gene: 8. The length of the CDR3 is 15 residues. Germline-derived CDR1 and CDR2 are SEHNR and FQNEAQ (reference sequence).